This T cell receptor (beta chain) originates from a study of chemoradiotherapy in HPV16-positive cancers. Study observations and caveats: Functional assays defining HPV-specific T cells used only two HPV16-positive patients. Candidate HPV-specific clones and E7-related TCR motifs grew in tumor during treatment. HPV-responsive T-cell expansion during chemoradiotherapy was linked to improved recurrence-free survival in HPV16-positive patients.

Repeated repertoire sampling spanned the course of chemoradiotherapy. V dropped 6 bases and J dropped 1 base, with 12 bases sitting between them. The CDR3 sequence is 14 residues long. Germline V gene sequence: CDR1 KGHSH, CDR2 LQKENI. Assay used: immunoSEQ multiplex PCR; TCRdb lists only in-frame clones, some missing. The sample yields some 70,000 clones, around nine tenths seen once. As for this clone: Its matching antigen is unknown.

This clonotype was sampled from a human donor with HPV-associated anogenital cancer. The V and J genes are TRBV18 and TRBJ1-1, with D perhaps matching TRBD1 (5 bases). The source was blood, collected from a patient who underwent chemoradiotherapy. CDR3 amino acids: CASSSGGGNTEAFF. For the CDR3, the DNA is TGTGCCAGCTCCTCCGGGGGAGGGAACACTGAAGCTTTCTTT.